The T cell receptor beta chain under discussion was sequenced for a study of blood T cell repertoires in COVID-19. Study-wide context: COVID-19 samples from acute and convalescent phases originated in the United States, Italy and Spain. Sources were T cells, B-cell-depleted T cells, or PBMCs; the material itself was cDNA or gDNA.

In the study's own analysis: Researchers report that nucleated cell counts were estimated from reference gene primer amplification. The table came from immunoSEQ multiplex PCR; TCRdb's copy has only in-frame clones and leaves some out. V and J calls and clone size are copied from that table; D and trimming were computed from the DNA. The sample has some 66,000 clones; 88% are singletons. Germline V CDR1 and CDR2: SNHLY, FYNNEI. Trimming cost V 6 bases and J 6 bases, with 17 bases left between them. The CDR3 length is 14 residues. This clone was seen only once. The chain is built from TRBV2 and TRBJ1-2, with a tentative D call TRBD1 (6 bases). This TCR derives from a woman aged 55-70 years with acute or convalescent COVID-19. Sequencing was carried out using peripheral blood. CDR3 sequence: CASRSGGAPDGYTF. The DNA of the CDR3 is TGTGCCAGCAGATCGGGGGGGGCACCAGATGGCTACACCTTC. The variable domain in full, with the rest retrieved from reference TRBV2 and TRBJ1-2, is EPEVTQTPSHQVTQMGQEVILRCVPISNHLYFYWYRQILGQKVEFLVSFYNNEISEKSEIFDDQFSVERPDGSNFTLKIRSTKLEDSAMYFCASRSGGAPDGYTFGSGTRLTVV.